This is a list of T cell receptor beta chains from one sample in a study of blood T cell repertoires in COVID-19. Method: immunoSEQ multiplex PCR; TCRdb's copy keeps in-frame clones and lacks some. The sample carries around 150,000 clones, more than 80% recorded once. The sample consisted of peripheral blood. The receptor source for this set is a woman aged 55 to 70 with COVID-19, enrolled during active disease. CDR3s include the opening cysteine and the closing phenylalanine or tryptophan. D genes are given only for firm matches.

j_call v_call d_call cdr3_aa cdr3_nt
TRBJ1-3 TRBV3-1/TRBV3-2 . CASRSGAVGNTIYF TGTGCCAGCAGATCAGGGGCAGTAGGAAACACCATATATTTT
TRBJ1-2 TRBV6-1 . CASSERGGGYTF TGTGCCAGCAGTGAGAGGGGGGGTGGCTACACCTTC
TRBJ1-6 TRBV14 . CASSRLGGVGSPLHF TGTGCCAGCAGCCGACTGGGCGGGGTCGGATCACCCCTCCACTTT
TRBJ2-1 TRBV7-2 . CASSSTVYNEQFF TGTGCCAGCAGCTCCACAGTTTACAATGAGCAGTTCTTC
TRBJ1-2 TRBV5-5 . CASSSRTVPYGYTF TGTGCCAGCAGCTCGAGGACAGTACCATATGGCTACACCTTC
TRBJ1-2 TRBV19 TRBD1 CASSITGTGDGYTF TGTGCCAGTAGTATAACCGGGACAGGGGATGGCTACACCTTC
TRBJ2-5 TRBV12-3/TRBV12-4 . CASSWQGMETQYF TGTGCCAGCAGTTGGCAGGGGATGGAGACCCAGTACTTC
TRBJ1-4 TRBV5-6 . CASSLLGAATNEKLFF TGTGCCAGCAGCTTGCTGGGAGCCGCAACTAATGAAAAACTGTTTTTT
TRBJ2-5 TRBV5-6 TRBD2 CASSFQGLAEETQYF TGTGCCAGCAGCTTCCAAGGACTAGCAGAAGAGACCCAGTACTTC
TRBJ1-6 TRBV5-1 TRBD1 CASSLIGQGRGDSPLHF TGCGCCAGCAGCCTAATCGGACAGGGGAGAGGGGATTCACCCCTCCACTTT
TRBJ1-3 TRBV7-2 TRBD1 CASSFGTGDFSGNTIYF TGTGCCAGCAGCTTCGGGACAGGGGACTTCTCTGGAAACACCATATATTTT
TRBJ1-2 TRBV30 . CAWSRGQEGSGYTF TGTGCCTGGAGTCGGGGCCAGGAGGGTTCTGGCTACACCTTC
TRBJ2-3 TRBV5-6 TRBD1 CASSFGQASTDTQYF TGTGCCAGCAGCTTTGGACAGGCTAGCACAGATACGCAGTATTTT
TRBJ1-6 TRBV2 TRBD1 CASRGQEGSPLHF TGTGCCAGCAGGGGACAGGAGGGTTCACCCCTCCACTTT
TRBJ2-2 TRBV27 TRBD1 CASIPQGAGTGELFF TGTGCCAGCATCCCACAGGGGGCGGGAACCGGGGAGCTGTTTTTT
TRBJ1-2 TRBV19 TRBD1 CASSPDRDYGYTF TGTGCCAGTAGTCCCGACAGGGACTATGGCTACACCTTC
TRBJ1-2 TRBV5-1 . CASVRDPGGDGYTF TGCGCCAGCGTCCGGGACCCGGGAGGGGATGGCTACACCTTC